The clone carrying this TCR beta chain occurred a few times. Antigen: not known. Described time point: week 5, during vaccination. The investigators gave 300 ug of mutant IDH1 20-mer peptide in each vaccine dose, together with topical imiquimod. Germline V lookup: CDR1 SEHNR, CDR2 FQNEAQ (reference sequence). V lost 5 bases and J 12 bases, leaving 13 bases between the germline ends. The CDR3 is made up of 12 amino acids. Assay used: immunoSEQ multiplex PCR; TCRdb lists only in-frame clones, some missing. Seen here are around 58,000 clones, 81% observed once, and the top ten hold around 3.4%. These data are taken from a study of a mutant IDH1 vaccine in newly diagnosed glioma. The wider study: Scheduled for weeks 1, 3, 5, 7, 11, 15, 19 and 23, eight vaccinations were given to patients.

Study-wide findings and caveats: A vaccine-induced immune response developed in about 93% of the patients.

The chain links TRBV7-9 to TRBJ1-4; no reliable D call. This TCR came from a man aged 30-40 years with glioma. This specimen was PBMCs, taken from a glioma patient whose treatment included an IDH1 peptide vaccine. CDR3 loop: CASSPATSELFF. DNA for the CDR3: TGTGCCAGCAGCCCGGCCACCTCGGAACTGTTTTTT.